These 14 T cell receptor beta chains were sequenced from one sample in a study of T cell clones after liver transplantation. Sequencing was performed with immunoSEQ multiplex PCR; in TCRdb, only in-frame clones are kept and a portion is missing. Seen here are about 58,000 clones, roughly 70% observed once, and the top ten hold approximately 3%. Sequencing used CD4+ T cells from blood, obtained at the approximately 16-month timepoint. Every receptor here comes from a human patient who received a liver transplant. Some T cells may be supplied by the graft donor.

This sequence joins TRBV5-4 and TRBJ2-5, with a weak D call TRBD1 (7 bases). The CDR3 consists of 17 residues. The V end lost 2 bases, the J end lost 1 base, and 18 bases lay between the germline ends. Germline lookup yields CDR1 SGHNT and CDR2 YYREEE (reference sequence). The CDR3 bases are TGTGCCAGCAGCTTTGGTGGGTCAGGGGGGTTCCAAGAGACCCAGTACTTC. Translated, it gives CASSFGGSGGFQETQYF.

This clone has just one count. The chain joins TRBV6-6 to TRBJ2-3, with 9 bases aligning to TRBD1. The CDR3 sequence is 15 residues long. After removal of 6 bases from V and 4 bases from J, the junction contained 8 bases not matched to a gene. Germline assignment: CDR1 MNHNY and CDR2 SVGAGI (reference sequence). The CDR3: CASREGQGISDTQYF. The CDR3 bases are TGTGCCAGCAGGGAGGGACAGGGAATTTCAGATACGCAGTATTTT.

A note on this clone: Other DNA sequences in the same sample also yield this CDR3. The V call is TRBV7-2, the J call TRBJ1-3; D not resolved. Germline V gives CDR1 SGHTA, CDR2 FQGNSA. V was pared by 5 bases and J by 4 bases, with 9 bases between. The CDR3 has 13 amino acids. CDR3 nucleotides: TGTGCCAGCAGCGCAGACCGGGGAAACACCATATATTTT. Its protein product is CASSADRGNTIYF.

This clone has just one count. The V call is TRBV28, the J call TRBJ1-5; D perhaps matches TRBD1 (6 bases). The V and J ends lost 7 bases and 3 bases respectively, with 13 bases between them. Germline-derived CDR1 and CDR2 are MDHEN and SYDVKM. The CDR3 contains 14 residues. CDR3 in DNA: TGTGCCAGCACCACAGGGATGGACAATCAGCCCCAGCATTTT. Amino acid sequence: CASTTGMDNQPQHF.

The genes are TRBV6-1 and TRBJ2-5; D remains unclear. Trimming took off 7 bases at V and 0 bases at J, with 3 bases between the two ends. Germline V CDR1 and CDR2: MNHNS, SASEGT. This CDR3 comprises 11 residues. The CDR3 sequence: CASTHQETQYF. CDR3 in DNA: TGTGCCAGCACACACCAAGAGACCCAGTACTTC.

This clone was found a few times. The rearrangement joins TRBV5-1 to TRBJ2-1, with D uncertain. V lost 4 bases to trimming and J lost 12 bases, with 14 bases between them. Germline assignment: CDR1 SGHRS and CDR2 YFSETQ. CDR3 length: 12 residues. The CDR3 protein is CASSQLGIGQFF. CDR3 nucleotide sequence: TGCGCCAGCAGCCAGTTGGGGATAGGGCAGTTCTTC.

The V call is TRBV5-1, the J call TRBJ2-2, with TRBD1 as a possible D gene (6 bases). Trimming cost V 3 bases and J 3 bases, with 12 bases left between them. The germline CDR1 and CDR2 sequences are SGHRS and YFSETQ. The CDR3 contains 15 residues. The CDR3 DNA sequence: TGCGCCAGCAGCTCAAGGACAGTATACACCGGGGAGCTGTTTTTT. It specifies CASSSRTVYTGELFF.

This clone occurred once. The rearrangement joins TRBV7-2 to TRBJ2-2; 8 bases line up with TRBD2. The CDR3 is made up of 18 amino acids. V dropped 4 bases and J dropped 4; count of bases not matched to a gene: 14. Germline values: CDR1 SGHTA, CDR2 FQGNSA. In nucleotides, the CDR3 is TGTGCCAGCAGCTCCTCGGACTCGGGAGGGCCATCCACCGGGGAGCTGTTTTTT. Its protein is CASSSSDSGGPSTGELFF.

The V and J genes are TRBV11-2 and TRBJ2-1, with a possible D match to TRBD2 (6 bases). The V gene lost 4 bases and the J gene lost 5 bases, with 9 bases spanning the gap. This CDR3 spans 13 amino acids. The V gene's germline CDR1 is SGHAT and CDR2 FQNNGV. Here the CDR3 reads CASSYREHNEQFF. CDR3 coding DNA: TGTGCCAGCAGCTACCGGGAGCACAATGAGCAGTTCTTC.

This clone was seen a handful of times. This chain links TRBV19 with TRBJ1-5; D possibly corresponds to TRBD1 (6 bases). Germline-derived CDR1 and CDR2 are LNHDA and SQIVND (reference sequence). The V end was cut by 5 bases, the J end by 6 bases, with 11 bases between. There are 13 residues in the CDR3. The DNA of the CDR3 is TGTGCCAGTAGTGTACAGGGACCTCAGCCCCAGCATTTT. This gives the protein CASSVQGPQPQHF.

This clone was counted between two and nine times. The V and J genes are TRBV18 and TRBJ1-1; D gene uncertain. Germline loops: CDR1 KGHSH, CDR2 LQKENI. The CDR3 totals 14 residues. Trimming left V 3 bases short and J 0 bases short, with 8 bases between. The DNA for the CDR3 is TGTGCCAGCTCACCCCTTGCGGTGAACACTGAAGCTTTCTTT. This encodes CASSPLAVNTEAFF.

This clone was recorded at least ten times. The chain links TRBV11-3 to TRBJ2-2; D unresolved. This CDR3 is 13 amino acids long. The ends were cut back, 2 bases at V and 4 bases at J, with 5 bases in the middle. Germline V gives CDR1 SGHNT, CDR2 YENEEA. The CDR3 sequence is CASSLSRTGELFF. For the CDR3, the DNA is TGTGCCAGCAGCTTAAGTCGCACCGGGGAGCTGTTTTTT.

This clone was counted only a few times. V usage is TRBV6-5 and J usage is TRBJ1-2; weak D call: TRBD1 (5 bases). CDR3 length equals 10 residues. Per the germline V gene, CDR1 is MNHEY and CDR2 is SVGAGI. V shed 6 bases and J shed 7 bases, with 6 bases lying between them. DNA for the CDR3: TGTGCCAGCAGCAGGGTTGGCTACACCTTC. Its translation is CASSRVGYTF.

V is TRBV10-3 and J is TRBJ2-7; D perhaps matches TRBD2 (6 bases). Between the trimmed V and J ends, which lost 5 bases and 0 bases, there was a span of 8 bases. The CDR3 length is 13 residues. Germline CDR1 is ENHRY and CDR2 is SYGVKD. The CDR3 region is CAISPGSSYEQYV. CDR3 nucleotides: TGTGCCATCAGTCCCGGGAGCTCCTACGAGCAGTACGTC.